This entry lists 2 T cell receptor beta chains sequenced from one sample in a study of blood T cell repertoires in COVID-19. TCRdb keeps only in-frame clones here, not all; method: immunoSEQ multiplex PCR. The sample contains more than 40,000 clones, more than 75% of which appear only once. Sequenced input: peripheral blood. These receptors were collected from a human donor with acute or convalescent COVID-19. The donor label of this sample is uncertain.

The CDR3 loop is CASSPPGGGRDQPQHF. For the CDR3, the DNA is TGTGCCAGCTCACCCCCAGGAGGGGGCAGGGATCAGCCCCAGCATTTT. The chain carries TRBV18 and TRBJ1-5; 7 nucleotides align to TRBD1. V trimming: 3 bases; J trimming: 5 bases; junction bases outside the gene matches: 10. The germline V gene encodes CDR1 KGHSH and CDR2 LQKENI. The CDR3 is 16 amino acids.

This clone was picked up one time. V and J are TRBV18 and TRBJ2-5, with D maybe TRBD2 (6 bases). CDR1 is KGHSH and CDR2 is LQKENI in the germline V gene. V lost 5 bases and J lost 3, with 10 bases in between. The CDR3 is made up of 13 amino acids. Here the CDR3 DNA reads TGTGCCAGCTCAATACGGGGGAAAGAGACCCAGTACTTC. It specifies CASSIRGKETQYF.